A single sample is the source of the 32 T cell receptor beta chains below, sequenced in a study of early T cells in non-severe SARS-CoV-2 infection. TCRdb called the 5' RACE reads again in MiXCR, with one record for every CDR3 protein. The profile shows tens of thousands of distinct CDR3 sequences, roughly 18% of them singletons. The sample here was whole blood, taken at baseline. All receptors derive from an adult who was a healthcare worker with PCR-confirmed SARS-CoV-2 infection or an uninfected control (not recorded which).

This clonotype has at least ten counts. The chain carries TRBV7-2 and TRBJ2-7, with 12 bases lining up with TRBD1. This CDR3 has 15 residues. Trimming removed 4 bases from V and 6 bases from J; junction bases left unmatched: 7. Germline V gene lookup returns CDR1 SGHTA and CDR2 FQGNSA. Here the CDR3 reads CASSSPGQGAFEQYF. The DNA for the CDR3 is TGTGCCAGCAGCTCCCCGGGACAGGGGGCGTTCGAGCAGTACTTC.

The chain carries TRBV21-1 and TRBJ1-2. TRBV21-1 is designated a pseudogene. The CDR3 totals 14 residues. The CDR3: CASSKSSSTYGYTF. CDR3 sequence (DNA): TGTGCCAGCAGCAAATCGAGCAGCACCTATGGCTACACCTTC.

V is TRBV6-2 or TRBV6-3 and J is TRBJ2-3; 13 bases fit TRBD2. Trimming cost V 8 bases and J 3 bases; bases outside gene matches: 2. Germline assignment: CDR1 MNHEY and CDR2 SVGEGT. The CDR3 length is 14 residues. CDR3 bases: TGTGCCAGCGGACTAGCGGGAGAGACAGATACGCAGTATTTT. Its protein is CASGLAGETDTQYF.

The chain has TRBV10-1 and TRBJ2-5; D remains unclear. V was trimmed by 0 bases and J by 1 base, leaving 9 bases between them. The germline V gene encodes CDR1 WNHNN and CDR2 SYGVQD (reference sequence). CDR3 size: 15 residues. As DNA, the CDR3 is TGCGCCAGCAGTGAGTCAGGAGTTACCCAAGAGACCCAGTACTTC. Amino acids: CASSESGVTQETQYF.

Ten or more counts support this clonotype. This chain joins TRBV2 and TRBJ1-1; no reliable D call. V was trimmed by 7 bases and J by 0 bases, leaving 9 bases between them. Germline lookup yields CDR1 SNHLY and CDR2 FYNNEI. This CDR3 is built from 13 residues. The DNA of the CDR3 is TGTGCCAGCAAAATAGAAGTGAACACTGAAGCTTTCTTT. Its protein product is CASKIEVNTEAFF.

The V call is TRBV6-2 or TRBV6-3, the J call TRBJ1-2; weak D call: TRBD1 (5 bases). Germline V gives CDR1 MNHEY, CDR2 SVGEGT. The V end lost 2 bases, the J end lost 8 bases, and 21 bases lay between the germline ends. This CDR3 is built from 16 residues. CDR3 sequence: CASSYDGVRGERGYTF. The CDR3 DNA reads as TGTGCCAGCAGTTACGACGGAGTTCGGGGGGAACGCGGCTACACCTTC.

There are a few counts of this clonotype. The DNA for the CDR3 is TGTGCCAGCAGTGAGCGGGGAGCCTACGAGCAGTACTTC. It codes for CASSERGAYEQYF. This chain connects TRBV6-1 to TRBJ2-7, with a possible D match to TRBD2 (6 bases). This CDR3 is built from 13 residues. V dropped 3 bases and J dropped 2 bases, with 8 bases sitting between them. CDR1 and CDR2 from the germline V gene are MNHNS and SASEGT.

This clonotype has more than one count but fewer than ten. The genes are TRBV19 and TRBJ1-2; D might be TRBD1 (5 bases). This CDR3 is 13 amino acids long. Trimming removed 2 bases from V and 4 bases from J, with 8 bases in between. Germline V gene lookup returns CDR1 LNHDA and CDR2 SQIVND (reference sequence). The CDR3 loop is CASSIPQGYGYTF. The CDR3 DNA reads TGTGCCAGTAGTATACCCCAGGGCTATGGCTACACCTTC.

This clonotype showed up just a few times. The rearrangement joins TRBV24-1 to TRBJ2-1; the D is unclear. This CDR3 is built from 12 residues. The V gene lost 1 base and the J gene lost 10 bases, with 7 bases spanning the gap. Per the germline V gene, CDR1 is KGHDR and CDR2 is SFDVKD. The CDR3 DNA follows: TGTGCCACCAGTGATTTTACGGAAGAGCAGTTCTTC. It codes for CATSDFTEEQFF.

This clonotype was counted a few times. This chain joins TRBV12-3 or TRBV12-4 and TRBJ2-7; a weak D match, TRBD2 (6 bases). Between the trimmed V and J ends, which lost 4 bases and 5 bases, there was a span of 15 bases. This CDR3 is 14 amino acids long. The CDR3, as DNA: TGTGCCAGCAGTTCGACTAGTCTCCAGCACGAGCAGTACTTC. Residues: CASSSTSLQHEQYF.

This clonotype was detected only a few times. V and J are TRBV7-2 and TRBJ2-2; a weak D match, TRBD2 (6 bases). V was cut by 7 bases and J by 1 base, with 16 bases left in between. CDR3 length: 16 amino acids. Germline CDR1 and CDR2: SGHTA and FQGNSA. CDR3 loop: CASTQWRGRNTGELFF. The CDR3 DNA reads as TGTGCCAGCACCCAGTGGAGGGGCCGGAACACCGGGGAGCTGTTTTTT.

V and J are TRBV5-1 and TRBJ1-1, with D possibly matching TRBD1 (5 bases). V was trimmed by 3 bases and J by 0 bases, leaving 6 bases between them. The CDR3 has 13 amino acids. Germline assignment: CDR1 SGHRS and CDR2 YFSETQ. CDR3 DNA: TGCGCCAGCAGCTCGACAGTGAACACTGAAGCTTTCTTT. Translation: CASSSTVNTEAFF.

This clonotype was found many times. This could be a read error, since a much larger clone is one nucleotide away. The CDR3, as DNA: TGTGCCAGCAGTTTACAGTACGGGGAGCTGCTTTTT. Amino acid sequence: CASSLQYGELLF. The chain links TRBV27 to TRBJ2-2; a possible D gene is TRBD2 (5 bases). Germline V gene lookup returns CDR1 MNHEY and CDR2 SMNVEV (reference sequence). The CDR3 runs to 12 residues.

The chain combines TRBV7-2 with TRBJ1-1, with D possibly TRBD1 on 6 matching bases. Germline V gives CDR1 SGHTA, CDR2 FQGNSA. The CDR3 totals 15 residues. V lost 5 bases and J lost 1, with 14 bases in between. The CDR3 DNA sequence: TGTGCCAGCAGCCCCCCGACAGGACCGAACACTGAAGCTTTCTTT. This sequence encodes CASSPPTGPNTEAFF.

The sample holds many counts of this clonotype. The gene calls are TRBV20-1 and TRBJ2-7; the match to TRBD2 covers 12 bases. V was pared by 5 bases and J by 4 bases, with 3 bases of the junction left unmatched. Germline CDR1 reads DFQATT; CDR2 reads SNEGSKA (reference sequence). CDR3 length: 13 residues. DNA of the CDR3: TGCAGTGCTCTAGCGGGGGGGTTTTACGAGCAGTACTTC. Translated, it gives CSALAGGFYEQYF.

The V call is TRBV11-2, the J call TRBJ2-5, with 11 bases lining up with TRBD2. The ends lost 0 bases at V and 2 bases at J; junction bases unmatched: 5. The CDR3 has 17 amino acids. CDR1 and CDR2 from the germline V gene are SGHAT and FQNNGV. CDR3: CASSLEVAGGLQETQYF. The DNA for the CDR3 is TGTGCCAGCAGCTTAGAGGTAGCGGGGGGGCTGCAAGAGACCCAGTACTTC.

A few counts support this clonotype. The chain couples TRBV24-1 to TRBJ2-3, with D maybe TRBD2 (6 bases). The CDR3 totals 13 residues. Trimming removed 6 bases at V and 8 bases at J, with 14 bases between. Germline V CDR1 and CDR2: KGHDR, SFDVKD. This CDR3 reads CATSPSGGTTQYF. The CDR3 nucleotides read TGTGCCACCAGTCCGTCTGGCGGGACTACGCAGTATTTT.

This clonotype was seen only a few times. The J gene is TRBJ2-5, the V gene TRBV7-8, with a tentative D call TRBD1 (6 bases). The CDR3 spans 13 residues. Germline CDR1 reads SGHVS; CDR2 reads FQNEAQ. V was clipped by 4 bases and J by 7 bases, with 13 bases between them. The DNA of the CDR3 is TGTGCCAGCAGCTCGACAGGACTTGGGACCCAGTACTTC. Its translation is CASSSTGLGTQYF.

A few counts support this clonotype. The V and J genes are TRBV20-1 and TRBJ2-1, with 8 bases lining up with TRBD2. There are 14 residues in the CDR3. The J segment lost 7 bases and the V segment lost 5 bases, leaving 10 bases of the junction unmatched. Germline V gene lookup returns CDR1 DFQATT and CDR2 SNEGSKA (reference sequence). The CDR3 loop is CSAVTSGSRNEQFF. For the CDR3, the DNA is TGCAGTGCTGTCACCAGCGGGAGTCGGAATGAGCAGTTCTTC.

This clonotype turned up a few times. V is TRBV13 and J is TRBJ2-3, with D possibly matching TRBD2 (7 bases). The CDR3 is made up of 14 amino acids. The ends were cut back, 2 bases at V and 6 bases at J, with 12 bases in the middle. CDR1 and CDR2 from the germline V gene are PRHDT and FYEKMQ (reference sequence). The CDR3 region is CASSLTGGGDTQYF. CDR3 nucleotides: TGTGCCAGCAGCTTAACGGGGGGCGGGGATACGCAGTATTTT. Supplemented by reference TRBV13 and TRBJ2-3, the full variable domain reads AAGVIQSPRHLIKEKRETATLKCYPIPRHDTVYWYQQGPGQDPQFLISFYEKMQSDKGSIPDRFSAQQFSDYHSELNMSSLELGDSALYFCASSLTGGGDTQYFGPGTRLTVL.

This clonotype occurred a few times. The chain links TRBV7-6 to TRBJ1-1; 9 bases are a match to TRBD1. Germline V CDR1 and CDR2: SGHVS, FNYEAQ. Losses at the gene ends were 1 base for V and 0 bases for J; bases not matched to a gene: 9. The CDR3 has 18 residues. The CDR3 sequence is CASSLVSGTGPMNTEAFF. CDR3 in DNA: TGTGCCAGCAGCTTAGTTTCCGGGACAGGGCCCATGAACACTGAAGCTTTCTTT.

The V call is TRBV7-9, the J call TRBJ1-4; possible D gene TRBD1, 6 bases. The V end was cut by 2 bases, the J end by 7 bases, with 14 bases between. The CDR3 consists of 15 residues. Looked up from germline, CDR1 is SEHNR and CDR2 is FQNEAQ (reference sequence). CDR3 nucleotide sequence: TGTGCCAGCAGCTTAATCGTGGGGGCCTCTGAAAAACTGTTTTTT. The encoded protein is CASSLIVGASEKLFF.

This clonotype has ten or more counts. The J gene is TRBJ2-7, the V gene TRBV20-1; D remains unclear. The CDR3 has 14 residues. Trimming shortened V by 1 base and J by 4 bases, and 14 bases separated the two germline ends. Germline V gives CDR1 DFQATT, CDR2 SNEGSKA (reference sequence). The CDR3 coding sequence is TGCAGTGCTAGAGTTAAAGGCCAAGTATACGAGCAGTACTTC. It codes for CSARVKGQVYEQYF.

V gene TRBV28 combines with J gene TRBJ2-2; maybe TRBD2 (6 bases). The V and J ends lost 10 bases and 3 bases respectively, with 18 bases between them. The CDR3 is 15 amino acids. Germline lookup yields CDR1 MDHEN and CDR2 SYDVKM. The CDR3 loop reads CATSRAGRDTGELFF. The CDR3 nucleotides read TGTGCCACCAGCCGGGCGGGACGGGACACCGGGGAGCTGTTTTTT.

The chain carries TRBV20-1 and TRBJ2-7; 9 bases are shared with TRBD1. The CDR3 runs to 12 residues. With V trimmed by 6 bases and J by 3 bases, 3 bases remained unmatched. CDR1 is DFQATT and CDR2 is SNEGSKA in the germline V gene (reference sequence). This CDR3 is CSAGQGFYEQYF. The CDR3 DNA sequence: TGCAGTGCGGGACAGGGTTTCTACGAGCAGTACTTC.

This clonotype was seen at least ten times. The chain uses TRBV14 and TRBJ2-5; no clear D. The CDR3 totals 13 residues. With 1 base removed from V and 5 bases from J, the gap between germline ends came to 8 bases. Looked up from germline, CDR1 is SGHDN and CDR2 is FVKESK. CDR3 in amino acids: CASSQVPSETQYF. CDR3 DNA: TGTGCCAGCAGCCAAGTTCCCAGTGAGACCCAGTACTTC.

The table lists this clonotype with a few counts. This chain connects TRBV20-1 to TRBJ2-1, with D perhaps TRBD2 (6 bases). The length of the CDR3 is 14 residues. Germline V gene sequence: CDR1 DFQATT, CDR2 SNEGSKA (reference sequence). Trimming shortened V by 3 bases and J by 5 bases, and 14 bases separated the two germline ends. The CDR3 protein is CSARGLGKNNEQFF. Written as DNA, the CDR3 is TGCAGTGCTAGGGGACTGGGGAAGAACAATGAGCAGTTCTTC.

This clonotype was counted only a few times. The chain joins TRBV27 to TRBJ1-1; a possible D gene is TRBD1 (6 bases). Trimming stripped 7 bases from V and 0 bases from J, with 12 bases between. CDR3 length: 14 residues. In germline, CDR1 is MNHEY, CDR2 SMNVEV (reference sequence). As DNA, the CDR3 is TGTGCCAGCACGGACAGCTACATGAACACTGAAGCTTTCTTT. The encoded protein is CASTDSYMNTEAFF.

In its sample, this clonotype was seen many times. The chain combines TRBV6-6 with TRBJ1-1; weak D call: TRBD1 (5 bases). In germline, CDR1 is MNHNY, CDR2 SVGAGI (reference sequence). V was shortened by 6 bases and J by 1 base, with 12 bases between the two germline ends. The CDR3 runs 14 residues. The CDR3 loop reads CASREGRANTEAFF. The CDR3 region has the DNA TGTGCCAGCAGGGAGGGACGGGCGAACACTGAAGCTTTCTTT.

In its sample, this clonotype was seen a few times. V is TRBV9 and J is TRBJ2-2, with 9 positions matching TRBD1. This CDR3 has 17 residues. CDR1 and CDR2 from the germline V gene are SGDLS and YYNGEE. The V segment lost 1 base and the J segment 7 bases; nucleotides outside the gene matches: 11. In DNA, the CDR3 is TGTGCCAGCAGCGTAAGATGGGCGGGACAGGGAGGCGGGGAGCTGTTTTTT. Its translation is CASSVRWAGQGGGELFF.

The V and J genes are TRBV12-3 or TRBV12-4 and TRBJ1-2, with 10 bases that match TRBD1. The CDR3 is 15 residues long. Germline trimming cut 6 bases from V and 4 bases from J; bases unmatched to any gene: 8. CDR3 loop: CASSRQGAGSYGYTF. CDR3 nucleotide sequence: TGTGCCAGCAGCCGACAGGGGGCCGGATCCTATGGCTACACCTTC.

This clonotype has more than one count but fewer than ten. This clone may be a read error of a much larger clone one base away. The V gene is TRBV7-2, the J gene TRBJ2-1, with 15 bases lining up with TRBD2. Germline V lookup: CDR1 SGHTA, CDR2 FQGNSA. The CDR3 is made up of 19 amino acids. The CDR3 protein is CASSLESGLAGGLVNVQFF. The CDR3 DNA reads TGTGCCAGCAGCTTAGAGTCCGGACTAGCGGGGGGGTTAGTAAATGTGCAGTTCTTC.